The sequence of this TCR beta chain was determined in a study of blood T cell repertoires in COVID-19. The repertoire was sequenced with immunoSEQ multiplex PCR; TCRdb's copy has only in-frame clones and lacks some. Of a few hundred thousand clones in the sample, approximately 82% are singletons; the top ten hold 1% to 1.5%. The material sequenced was peripheral blood. This TCR was sampled from a woman in her fifties or sixties with acute or convalescent COVID-19.

The chain's CDR3 is CASTDRGEQPQHF. CDR3 in DNA: TGTGCCAGCACCGACAGGGGGGAGCAGCCCCAGCATTTT. This sequence joins TRBV12-3 or TRBV12-4 and TRBJ1-5, with 9 bases identical to TRBD1. V lost 7 bases and J lost 7; bases outside the gene matches: 5. The CDR3 is made up of 13 amino acids.